Following are 6 T cell receptor beta chains from one sample sequenced in a study of T-cell memory formation after mild COVID-19. TCRdb re-called the 5' RACE reads with MiXCR, one entry per CDR3 protein. The sample records roughly 190,000 distinct CDR3 sequences, roughly 27% being singletons. The sequenced material came from PBMCs or a T cell subset sorted from them (not recorded which). Receptors originate from an adult woman who had mild COVID-19 (a few samples of this study predate the infection). Cell type and time point are not known.

A few counts support this clonotype. The chain recombines TRBV4-1 with TRBJ1-1, with unresolved D. V was trimmed by 3 bases and J by 1 base, leaving 15 bases between them. Germline V lookup: CDR1 MGHRA, CDR2 YSYEKL. This CDR3 comprises 16 residues. CDR3 loop: CASSHPPRSGNTEAFF. Written as DNA, the CDR3 is TGCGCCAGCAGCCATCCCCCGCGGTCAGGGAACACTGAAGCTTTCTTT.

V gene TRBV6-5 combines with J gene TRBJ2-5; 8 nucleotides line up with TRBD1. V lost 4 bases, J lost 6 bases, and 10 bases stayed unmatched. Looked up from germline, CDR1 is MNHEY and CDR2 is SVGAGI. CDR3 length: 15 residues. This chain's CDR3 is CASSSAGGAGKTQYF. For the CDR3, the DNA is TGTGCCAGCAGTTCGGCAGGGGGCGCGGGAAAGACCCAGTACTTC.

This clonotype came up a few times. The chain recombines TRBV7-6 with TRBJ2-3, with 14 bases matching TRBD2. Germline V gene lookup returns CDR1 SGHVS and CDR2 FNYEAQ. V shed 6 bases and J 11 bases; nucleotides not matched to a gene: 13. The CDR3 has 16 residues. The CDR3 here is CASRDSGTSGRSGQYF. The CDR3 coding sequence is TGTGCCAGCAGGGATTCCGGGACTAGCGGGAGATCGGGGCAGTATTTT.

The table lists this clonotype with a few counts. The gene calls are TRBV15 and TRBJ2-1; TRBD1 or TRBD2 may be the D gene (5 bases each). V was cut by 4 bases and J by 5 bases, with 12 bases left in between. The CDR3 contains 14 residues. Germline CDR1 reads LNHNV; CDR2 reads YYDKDF (reference sequence). For the CDR3, the DNA is TGTGCCACCAGCACGGGACCGAATGACAATGAGCAGTTCTTC. It encodes CATSTGPNDNEQFF.

This clonotype has only a few counts. The gene calls are TRBV7-9 and TRBJ2-1, with D unresolved. V was shortened by 1 base and J by 6 bases, with 10 bases between the two germline ends. This CDR3 is 14 amino acids long. Germline V gene lookup returns CDR1 SEHNR and CDR2 FQNEAQ (reference sequence). The CDR3 sequence is CASSLGPLINEQFF. The CDR3 nucleotides read TGTGCCAGCAGCTTAGGCCCTCTAATCAATGAGCAGTTCTTC.

In this sample, this clonotype turned up many times. The genes are TRBV12-5 and TRBJ2-7; possible D gene TRBD2, 6 bases. The CDR3 loop spans 13 amino acids. Trimming left V 5 bases short and J 2 bases short, with 10 bases between. Germline V gives CDR1 LGHNT, CDR2 FRNRAP. CDR3 protein: CASGPGRTYEQYF. CDR3 DNA sequence: TGTGCTAGTGGTCCCGGGAGAACCTACGAGCAGTACTTC.